This entry lists 20 T cell receptor beta chains sequenced from one sample in a study of patients and donors after allogeneic stem cell transplantation. TCRdb analysed the RT-PCR reads with MiXCR anew, one entry per CDR3 protein. The repertoire holds roughly 940,000 distinct CDR3 sequences, approximately 18% seen once, with 5% to 6.5% in the top ten. The sequencing input was blood, either unsorted or a sorted T cell fraction (not recorded which). These receptors originate from a human donor who was either an allogeneic HSCT recipient or a stem cell or donor lymphocyte infusion donor (not recorded which). It is not recorded whose cells these are; they may come from a transplant donor.

The rearrangement joins TRBV9 to TRBJ1-2; a weak D match, TRBD1 (5 bases). This CDR3 spans 14 amino acids. Trimming cost V 5 bases and J 4 bases, with 15 bases left between them. Germline CDR1 and CDR2: SGDLS and YYNGEE. Here the CDR3 reads CASRELPGLYGYTF. CDR3 DNA: TGTGCCAGCAGGGAACTCCCGGGACTCTATGGCTACACCTTC.

The sample holds many counts of this clonotype. This sequence joins TRBV20-1 and TRBJ2-3; tentative D call: TRBD2 (5 bases). V dropped 0 bases and J dropped 1 base, with 26 bases sitting between them. This CDR3 comprises 20 residues. CDR1 is DFQATT and CDR2 is SNEGSKA in the germline V gene (reference sequence). In nucleotides, the CDR3 is TGCAGTGCTAGAGATTTTATCAGTTGGACTGATCGTAGAGGCACAGATACGCAGTATTTT. Translated: CSARDFISWTDRRGTDTQYF.

This chain uses TRBV6-1 with TRBJ1-5; D is unresolved. This CDR3 has 14 residues. Germline lookup yields CDR1 MNHNS and CDR2 SASEGT. Trimming removed 6 bases from V and 0 bases from J, with 9 bases in between. This CDR3 is CASRAESSNQPQHF. CDR3 DNA sequence: TGTGCCAGCAGGGCAGAAAGTAGCAATCAGCCCCAGCATTTT.

The rearrangement uses TRBV7-9 and TRBJ2-5; TRBD1 aligns across 8 bases. The CDR3 is made up of 16 amino acids. Per germline, CDR1 SEHNR and CDR2 FQNEAQ (reference sequence). The V and J ends lost 2 bases and 0 bases, in that order; junction bases with no gene match: 5. Here the CDR3 reads CASSLLLGQDQETQYF. CDR3 coding DNA: TGTGCCAGCAGCTTACTCCTGGGACAGGACCAAGAGACCCAGTACTTC.

The chain uses TRBV10-3 and TRBJ2-7, with 8 bases lining up with TRBD1. CDR1 is ENHRY and CDR2 is SYGVKD in the germline V gene. V dropped 4 bases and J dropped 5; count of bases not matched to a gene: 7. The CDR3 has 14 residues. The CDR3 protein is CAISGRAGGNEQYF. Here the CDR3 DNA reads TGTGCCATCAGTGGGCGGGCAGGGGGCAACGAGCAGTACTTC.

The chain is built from TRBV18 and TRBJ2-2, with a weak D call TRBD2 (6 bases). Germline assignment: CDR1 KGHSH and CDR2 LQKENI. V was clipped by 2 bases and J by 6 bases, with 25 bases between them. The CDR3 is 19 residues long. The CDR3 DNA is TGTGCCAGCTCACCAGTTGCGGGCCTCGGAGCCCGGAGGGCCGGGGAGCTGTTTTTT. Its translation is CASSPVAGLGARRAGELFF.

This rearrangement joins TRBV29-1 to TRBJ2-5, with 9 bases aligning to TRBD1. This CDR3 spans 15 amino acids. V was clipped by 4 bases and J by 7 bases; unmatched bases: 13. The germline V gene has CDR1 SQVTM and CDR2 ANQGSEA. CDR3 in amino acids: CSVAKLGTGKGTQYF. CDR3 DNA: TGCAGCGTTGCTAAACTGGGGACAGGGAAGGGGACCCAGTACTTC.

This clonotype was seen only a few times. The chain has TRBV5-6 and TRBJ2-7; 11 nucleotides match TRBD1. V shed 4 bases and J 1 base; nucleotides not matched to a gene: 4. Germline CDR1 and CDR2: SGHDT and YYEEEE. This CDR3 has 15 amino acids. The CDR3 sequence is CASSLDRGQSYEQYF. The DNA of the CDR3 is TGTGCCAGCAGCCTGGACAGGGGGCAATCCTACGAGCAGTACTTC.

The CDR3 loop is CASSSDLTSGADTQYF. DNA of the CDR3: TGTGCCAGCAGCTCCGATTTGACTAGCGGTGCAGATACGCAGTATTTT. The chain couples TRBV11-2 to TRBJ2-3; TRBD2 matches 9 bases. V lost 4 bases and J lost 4; bases outside the gene matches: 9. The CDR3 runs to 16 residues. Germline V gene sequence: CDR1 SGHAT, CDR2 FQNNGV.

This clonotype was seen only a few times. The gene calls are TRBV27 and TRBJ2-3; 8 nucleotides align to TRBD2. V shed 1 base, J shed 6 bases, and the junction held 15 bases outside the gene matches. The CDR3 spans 18 residues. The germline CDR1 and CDR2 sequences are MNHEY and SMNVEV (reference sequence). The CDR3 region has the DNA TGTGCCAGCAGTTTATTCATCTCGTGGCGGGGGGTGATGGATACGCAGTATTTT. This codes for CASSLFISWRGVMDTQYF.

The chain uses TRBV12-3 or TRBV12-4 and TRBJ2-1; no definite D call. Trimming left V 5 bases short and J 0 bases short, with 11 bases between. The CDR3 contains 15 residues. The CDR3 DNA reads as TGTGCCAGCAGTGCCTCCCTGAGCTCCTACAATGAGCAGTTCTTC. It codes for CASSASLSSYNEQFF.

This chain uses TRBV20-1 with TRBJ2-1, with 9 bases matching TRBD2. Germline loops: CDR1 DFQATT, CDR2 SNEGSKA (reference sequence). This CDR3 is built from 15 residues. V dropped 0 bases and J dropped 5; count of bases not matched to a gene: 5. CDR3 DNA sequence: TGCAGTGCTAGAGATCCCCGACTAGCGGACAATGAGCAGTTCTTC. This gives the protein CSARDPRLADNEQFF.

The V call is TRBV24-1, the J call TRBJ2-3; no definite D call. Germline V gene lookup returns CDR1 KGHDR and CDR2 SFDVKD. This CDR3 has 15 residues. V was clipped by 5 bases and J by 5 bases, with 16 bases between them. This chain's CDR3 is CATSAHEKGGDTQYF. The CDR3, as DNA: TGTGCCACCAGTGCCCACGAGAAGGGCGGAGATACGCAGTATTTT.

This clonotype was seen more than once but under ten times. J is TRBJ1-5 and V is TRBV20-1, with D uncertain. Germline CDR1 reads DFQATT; CDR2 reads SNEGSKA (reference sequence). V gave up 3 bases and J gave up 0 bases, with 6 bases separating them. The CDR3 has 13 amino acids. DNA of the CDR3: TGCAGTGCTAGGCAAGTTAGCAATCAGCCCCAGCATTTT. The encoded protein is CSARQVSNQPQHF.

A note on this clonotype: A much bigger clone sits one base away, suggesting this may be a read error. The rearrangement links TRBV12-3 or TRBV12-4 to TRBJ2-6; 7 nucleotides match TRBD1. The CDR3 contains 17 residues. Trimming took 6 bases from V and 0 from J; bases not matched to a gene: 8. Here the CDR3 reads CASSSATGSSGANVLTF. Here the CDR3 DNA reads TGTGCCAGCAGCTCCGCGACAGGGAGCTCTGGGGCCAACGTCCTGACTTTC.

The table lists this clonotype with a few counts. The chain is built from TRBV7-9 and TRBJ2-3; 7 nucleotides align to TRBD2. The V gene end was trimmed by 4 bases and the J gene end by 2 bases; junction bases not matched to a gene: 6. Germline V lookup: CDR1 SEHNR, CDR2 FQNEAQ (reference sequence). The length of the CDR3 is 15 residues. The CDR3 bases are TGTGCCAGCAGCTCCACACTAGCGACCACAGATACGCAGTATTTT. Amino acids: CASSSTLATTDTQYF.

This clonotype was observed a handful of times. The chain links TRBV15 to TRBJ2-1; a possible D gene is TRBD1 (6 bases). This CDR3 spans 14 amino acids. V lost 2 bases and J lost 5, with 10 bases in between. The germline V gene has CDR1 LNHNV and CDR2 YYDKDF (reference sequence). This CDR3 is CATSRRQDHNEQFF. The CDR3 region has the DNA TGTGCCACCAGCAGACGACAGGATCACAATGAGCAGTTCTTC.

V gene TRBV19 combines with J gene TRBJ2-7, with 7 bases lining up with TRBD2. V gave up 8 bases and J gave up 0 bases; unmatched junction bases: 13. Germline V lookup: CDR1 LNHDA, CDR2 SQIVND (reference sequence). The CDR3 length is 16 residues. The CDR3 reads CASCATGTTSSYEQYF. The CDR3 bases are TGTGCCAGTTGTGCTACCGGGACTACGAGCTCCTACGAGCAGTACTTC.

This clonotype has only a few counts. The chain employs TRBV2 and TRBJ2-2; 13 bases align to TRBD2. The CDR3 sequence is 18 residues long. V shed 3 bases and J 5 bases; nucleotides not matched to a gene: 9. CDR1 is SNHLY and CDR2 is FYNNEI in the germline V gene. The CDR3 sequence: CASSDGTSGALWTGELFF. In nucleotides, the CDR3 is TGTGCCAGCAGTGACGGGACTAGCGGGGCGTTGTGGACCGGGGAGCTGTTTTTT. Variable domain in full (rest from reference TRBV2 and TRBJ2-2): EPEVTQTPSHQVTQMGQEVILRCVPISNHLYFYWYRQILGQKVEFLVSFYNNEISEKSEIFDDQFSVERPDGSNFTLKIRSTKLEDSAMYFCASSDGTSGALWTGELFFGEGSRLTVL.

J is TRBJ2-4 and V is TRBV4-2; D may be TRBD2 (5 bases). V gave up 0 bases and J gave up 6 bases, with 21 bases separating them. The germline CDR1 and CDR2 sequences are LGHNA and YNFKEQ. The CDR3 has 18 amino acids. CDR3 loop: CASSQDGRDTFSVNIQYF. CDR3 nucleotide sequence: TGTGCCAGCAGCCAAGATGGCCGGGATACCTTTAGTGTAAACATTCAGTACTTC.